These 29 T cell receptor beta chains were sequenced from one sample in a study of blood T cells in healthy people across ages. The use of a sample-barcoded 5' primer and a J-beta primer mix characterized a second PCR of about 7 to 12 cycles. TCRdb itself ran the 5' RACE reads through MiXCR, one entry per CDR3 protein. Of about 720,000 distinct CDR3 sequences in the sample, 22% were seen once. Input material: blood. The receptors come from a man between 65 and 79 years old in good health.

Only a few counts were recorded for this clonotype. The chain is built from TRBV20-1 and TRBJ2-5; weak D call: TRBD2 (5 bases). The CDR3 is made up of 13 amino acids. From germline, CDR1 is DFQATT and CDR2 SNEGSKA (reference sequence). V gave up 4 bases and J gave up 3 bases, with 12 bases separating them. The CDR3 protein is CSATPGNKETQYF. The CDR3 DNA reads as TGCAGTGCTACCCCGGGAAATAAAGAGACCCAGTACTTC.

J is TRBJ2-1 and V is TRBV6-1, with D tentatively TRBD2 (5 bases). In germline, CDR1 is MNHNS, CDR2 SASEGT. Between the trimmed V and J ends, which lost 6 bases and 6 bases, there was a span of 21 bases. The CDR3 loop spans 16 amino acids. The CDR3 sequence is CASRITSLAGGNEQFF. The CDR3 DNA follows: TGTGCCAGCAGGATTACTAGTTTAGCTGGTGGCAATGAGCAGTTCTTC.

This clonotype was found a few times. This chain links TRBV5-1 with TRBJ2-5; 10 bases match TRBD2. The V segment lost 4 bases and the J segment 2 bases; nucleotides outside the gene matches: 5. This CDR3 spans 15 amino acids. Germline values: CDR1 SGHRS, CDR2 YFSETQ. The CDR3 coding sequence is TGCGCCAGCAGCACTAGCGGGAACATACAAGAGACCCAGTACTTC. Its protein is CASSTSGNIQETQYF.

The chain employs TRBV5-5 and TRBJ2-1; no definite D call. This CDR3 is built from 16 residues. CDR1 is SGHKS, CDR2 YYEKEE, per germline (reference sequence). V lost 4 bases and J lost 0, with 14 bases in between. CDR3 loop: CASSPWVGSSYNEQFF. The CDR3 nucleotides are TGTGCCAGCAGCCCTTGGGTCGGTAGCTCCTACAATGAGCAGTTCTTC.

This clonotype turned up a few times. The chain joins TRBV18 to TRBJ2-5; D unclear. The CDR3 spans 15 residues. V lost 3 bases to trimming and J lost 2 bases, with 13 bases between them. Germline loops: CDR1 KGHSH, CDR2 LQKENI. CDR3 nucleotide sequence: TGTGCCAGCTCACCCTTCCGGACGAGGCAAGAGACCCAGTACTTC. Its translation is CASSPFRTRQETQYF.

In this sample, this clonotype turned up a few times. Sequence at one end of the junction differs from germline and may be a read error. J is TRBJ2-3 and V is TRBV9, with a weak D call TRBD1 (5 bases). This CDR3 spans 15 amino acids. CDR1 SGDLS and CDR2 YYNGEE come from the germline V gene. Here the CDR3 reads CASSVGVGSTGTQYF. The CDR3 DNA reads as TGTGCCAGCAGCGTAGGGGTGGGAAGCACAGGTACGCAGTATTTT.

This clonotype was counted between two and nine times. The J gene is TRBJ2-3, the V gene TRBV12-3 or TRBV12-4, with D maybe TRBD2 (6 bases). Trimming shortened V by 2 bases and J by 6 bases, and 15 bases separated the two germline ends. CDR3 length: 15 residues. The CDR3 here is CASSLQGLSVDTQYF. CDR3 in DNA: TGTGCCAGCAGTTTACAGGGACTGAGTGTGGATACGCAGTATTTT.

The chain employs TRBV2 and TRBJ2-5; D is possibly TRBD2 (6 bases). Germline loops: CDR1 SNHLY, CDR2 FYNNEI. Trimming took off 0 bases at V and 1 base at J, with 9 bases between the two ends. The CDR3 runs to 15 residues. The CDR3 protein is CASSEAAGIQETQYF. CDR3 nucleotide sequence: TGTGCCAGCAGTGAAGCGGCGGGGATCCAAGAGACCCAGTACTTC.

The CDR3 region is CASSLSPSGGKGETQYF. CDR3 sequence (DNA): TGCGCCAGCAGCTTGAGTCCTAGCGGGGGGAAAGGAGAGACCCAGTACTTC. The genes are TRBV5-1 and TRBJ2-5; 11 positions match TRBD2. Germline trimming cut 1 base from V and 4 bases from J; bases unmatched to any gene: 9. This CDR3 comprises 17 residues. Germline loops: CDR1 SGHRS, CDR2 YFSETQ. Full variable domain (outside the CDR3, taken from reference TRBV5-1 and TRBJ2-5): KAGVTQTPRYLIKTRGQQVTLSCSPISGHRSVSWYQQTPGQGLQFLFEYFSETQRNKGNFPGRFSGRQFSNSRSEMNVSTLELGDSALYLCASSLSPSGGKGETQYFGPGTRLLVL.

The chain links TRBV28 to TRBJ1-2; TRBD1 is a possible D gene (5 bases). The germline V gene has CDR1 MDHEN and CDR2 SYDVKM. The length of the CDR3 is 14 residues. V was trimmed by 3 bases and J by 2 bases, leaving 10 bases between them. CDR3 nucleotides: TGTGCCAGCAGTTTCGCTCAGGGAAACTATGGCTACACCTTC. This gives the protein CASSFAQGNYGYTF.

The rearrangement links TRBV20-1 to TRBJ2-4, with 10 bases matching TRBD2. CDR1 and CDR2 from the germline V gene are DFQATT and SNEGSKA (reference sequence). This CDR3 region has 14 residues. Trimming took 5 bases from V and 1 from J; bases not matched to a gene: 2. The CDR3 DNA sequence: TGCAGTGCTCATAGCGGGGGGGCCAAAAACATTCAGTACTTC. Residues: CSAHSGGAKNIQYF.

This clonotype was found a few times. V is TRBV7-7 and J is TRBJ2-5; D gene ambiguous. Trimming shortened V by 5 bases and J by 1 base, and 14 bases separated the two germline ends. The CDR3 has 15 residues. From germline, CDR1 is SSHAT and CDR2 FNYEAQ (reference sequence). CDR3 sequence (DNA): TGTGCCAGCAGCCAGACGACGGAGCCCCAAGAGACCCAGTACTTC. Protein sequence: CASSQTTEPQETQYF.

V is TRBV28 and J is TRBJ1-2, with a weak D call TRBD1 (6 bases). This CDR3 contains 14 residues. V lost 2 bases to trimming and J lost 2 bases, with 9 bases between them. Germline V gives CDR1 MDHEN, CDR2 SYDVKM. The CDR3 is CASSLRGPNYGYTF. The CDR3 region has the DNA TGTGCCAGCAGTTTACGGGGGCCCAACTATGGCTACACCTTC.

The chain combines TRBV3-1 with TRBJ2-3; 11 bases are shared with TRBD2. The CDR3 extends over 14 amino acids. V lost 8 bases to trimming and J lost 4 bases; unmatched junction nucleotides: 5. Germline-derived CDR1 and CDR2 are LGHDT and YNNKEL (reference sequence). The CDR3 nucleotides read TGTGCCAGCCAACTAGCGGGAGCGGCAGATACGCAGTATTTT. Translating gives CASQLAGAADTQYF.

This clonotype was detected only a few times. The genes are TRBV7-2 and TRBJ1-5; no clear D. Germline V gives CDR1 SGHTA, CDR2 FQGNSA. This CDR3 is 15 amino acids long. V lost 3 bases to trimming and J lost 0 bases, with 9 bases between them. CDR3 sequence (DNA): TGTGCCAGCAGCTTGACAAGGGATAGCAATCAGCCCCAGCATTTT. It is translated as CASSLTRDSNQPQHF.

V and J are TRBV5-6 and TRBJ2-1, with 13 positions matching TRBD2. Germline V lookup: CDR1 SGHDT, CDR2 YYEEEE. The length of the CDR3 is 16 residues. The trim removed 3 bases at V and 7 bases at J, leaving 7 bases unmatched. CDR3 residues: CASSSVGTSGTNEQFF. CDR3 DNA sequence: TGTGCCAGCAGCTCGGTCGGGACTAGCGGGACTAATGAGCAGTTCTTC.

V is TRBV7-2 and J is TRBJ2-1, with 13 bases matching TRBD2. Germline loops: CDR1 SGHTA, CDR2 FQGNSA. This CDR3 contains 16 residues. V lost 2 bases to trimming and J lost 5 bases; unmatched junction nucleotides: 3. The DNA for the CDR3 is TGTGCCAGCAGCTTAACTAGCGGGGGGGTCAACAATGAGCAGTTCTTC. Protein product: CASSLTSGGVNNEQFF.

This rearrangement joins TRBV20-1 to TRBJ2-3, with no clear D. The CDR3 length is 13 residues. Germline V gene data show CDR1 as DFQATT and CDR2 as SNEGSKA (reference sequence). The germline V and J ends were trimmed by 3 bases and 3 bases, with 10 bases remaining between them. The CDR3 protein is CSASIWRTDTQYF. CDR3 DNA sequence: TGCAGTGCTAGCATCTGGAGAACAGATACGCAGTATTTT.

This sequence joins TRBV6-2 or TRBV6-3 and TRBJ2-5, with 11 bases lining up with TRBD2. V trimming: 4 bases; J trimming: 5 bases; junction bases outside the gene matches: 6. CDR1 and CDR2 from the germline V gene are MNHEY and SVGEGT. The CDR3 runs 15 residues. CDR3 nucleotides: TGTGCCAGCAGTTTACTAGCGGGAGCAGTGGAGACCCAGTACTTC. It translates to CASSLLAGAVETQYF.

The CDR3 is CASSQPGQGHEQYF. The CDR3 nucleotides read TGTGCCAGCAGCCAACCGGGACAGGGACACGAGCAGTACTTC. The J gene is TRBJ2-7, the V gene TRBV3-1; TRBD1 agrees at 9 bases. The CDR3 is 14 amino acids. After removal of 2 bases from V and 5 bases from J, the junction contained 4 bases not matched to a gene. Germline V gene lookup returns CDR1 LGHDT and CDR2 YNNKEL (reference sequence).

Ten or more counts support this clonotype. This sequence joins TRBV29-1 and TRBJ2-7; D uncertain. Germline loops: CDR1 SQVTM, CDR2 ANQGSEA. The CDR3 is 12 residues long. Deletions cut 2 bases from V and 3 bases from J, with 8 bases between. This CDR3 reads CSVESPNYEQYF. The CDR3 region has the DNA TGCAGCGTTGAATCCCCCAACTACGAGCAGTACTTC.

The chain couples TRBV11-2 to TRBJ2-5; 10 bases are a match to TRBD2. The end of the DNA aligns better with TRBJ2-7, so the J call may be wrong. Germline CDR1 and CDR2: SGHAT and FQNNGV. CDR3 size: 20 residues. CDR3 protein: CASSLDFEREGQIIGYEQYF. The CDR3 DNA follows: TGTGCCAGCAGCTTAGATTTCGAGCGGGAGGGCCAGATCATAGGGTACGAGCAGTACTTC.

The rearrangement joins TRBV2 to TRBJ2-3; D might be TRBD1 (6 bases). V was trimmed by 8 bases and J by 1 base, leaving 16 bases between them. The CDR3 length is 15 residues. Germline V gene data show CDR1 as SNHLY and CDR2 as FYNNEI. The CDR3 reads CASENQGLGTDTQYF. The CDR3 coding sequence is TGTGCCAGCGAAAACCAGGGGCTTGGCACAGATACGCAGTATTTT.

The J gene is TRBJ2-5, the V gene TRBV13; D perhaps matches TRBD2 (6 bases). The CDR3 is 15 residues long. Germline assignment: CDR1 PRHDT and CDR2 FYEKMQ (reference sequence). Trimming removed 4 bases from V and 3 bases from J, with 15 bases in between. CDR3 nucleotides: TGTGCCAGCAGCTCCCCTAGGGACTTTAAAGAGACCCAGTACTTC. Translated, it gives CASSSPRDFKETQYF.

This chain connects TRBV7-8 to TRBJ1-1; D gene unclear. Germline CDR1 reads SGHVS; CDR2 reads FQNEAQ. V was cut by 3 bases and J by 8 bases, with 10 bases left in between. The CDR3 contains 12 residues. The CDR3 spells CASSFSKSEAFF. The CDR3 region has the DNA TGTGCCAGCAGCTTCAGTAAATCCGAAGCTTTCTTT.

This clonotype turned up a few times. The junction and the germline gene differ at one end; a read error may be behind it. The CDR3 DNA sequence: TGTGCCAGCAGTTACGCGACTAGCGATGAGCAGCTCTTC. Amino acid sequence: CASSYATSDEQLF. This rearrangement joins TRBV6-5 to TRBJ2-7; 8 bases line up with TRBD2. CDR3 length equals 13 residues. Germline loops: CDR1 MNHEY, CDR2 SVGAGI.

Remarks on this clonotype: Germline and junction disagree at one end, which may indicate a read error. The rearrangement joins TRBV11-2 to TRBJ1-4; D remains unclear. The CDR3 is 14 residues long. CDR1 and CDR2 from the germline V gene are SGHAT and FQNNGV. The CDR3, as DNA: TGTGCCAGCAGCTTAGATATTGCTAATGAAGAACTGTTTTTT. Protein sequence: CASSLDIANEELFF. Supplemented by reference TRBV11-2 and TRBJ1-4, the full variable domain reads EAGVAQSPRYKIIEKRQSVAFWCNPISGHATLYWYQQILGQGPKLLIQFQNNGVVDDSQLPKDRFSAERLKGVDSTLKIQPAKLEDSAVYLCASSLDIANEELFFGSGTQLSVL.

This clonotype was seen more than once but under ten times. The CDR3 nucleotides are TGTGCCAGCAGTTTATTCATTTCACGTCAGCCCCAGCATTTT. Encoded protein: CASSLFISRQPQHF. The V and J genes are TRBV27 and TRBJ1-5; no firm D call. V was trimmed by 1 base and J by 6 bases, leaving 10 bases between them. CDR3 length equals 14 residues. The germline V gene has CDR1 MNHEY and CDR2 SMNVEV (reference sequence).

The J gene is TRBJ2-1, the V gene TRBV20-1; 12 bases match TRBD2. V was pared by 4 bases and J by 6 bases, with 7 bases of the junction left unmatched. CDR1 is DFQATT, CDR2 SNEGSKA, per germline (reference sequence). The CDR3 spans 15 residues. CDR3 DNA: TGCAGTGCTACTCTAATGACTAGCGGGAGCAATGAGCAGTTCTTC. Translating gives CSATLMTSGSNEQFF.